This TCR beta chain was identified during a study of T cells in Graves' hyperthyroidism and ophthalmopathy. The CDR3 is made up of 12 amino acids. The V gene end was trimmed by 4 bases and the J gene end by 6 bases; junction bases not matched to a gene: 1. In germline, CDR1 is MNHEY, CDR2 SMNVEV (reference sequence). Amplified TCR beta CDR3 regions came from RNA transcripts. First-round RT-PCR with HTBI primers amplified the TCR CDR3 region. MiXCR, applied by TCRdb to the multiplex PCR reads, yields one record per CDR3 protein. The sample contains about half a million distinct CDR3 sequences, roughly 16% of which appear only once. The count of this clonotype is one. With only one base between it and a far larger clone, this is likely a read error. Inclusion characteristics of ophthalmopathy patients comprised a Clinical Activity Score of at least 3, a NOSPECS grade of at least 4, and duration under 3 months. Diagnoses were established using clinical symptoms, serum thyroxine and TRAb, thyroid ultrasound and orbital computed tomography. PBMCs were sourced from more than 9 ml fresh peripheral blood.

This chain links TRBV27 with TRBJ2-7; 9 bases match TRBD1. This clonotype originated in a woman aged 30 to 39 with Graves' ophthalmopathy. The sample was blood. CDR3 nucleotide sequence: TGTGCCAGCAGTTCGACAGGGGGCGAGCAGTACTTC. It yields the protein CASSSTGGEQYF.